The present TCR beta chain was sequenced within a study of identifying expanded T cells in peripheral blood. The CDR3 has 15 amino acids. Looked up from germline, CDR1 is MNHEY and CDR2 is SVGAGI. V was pared by 9 bases and J by 0 bases, with 12 bases between. Using immunoSEQ multiplex PCR, the repertoire was profiled, and TCRdb retains in-frame clones only, with some absent. In the table there are approximately 90,000 clones, 88% of which are singletons. This chain connects TRBV6-5 to TRBJ2-6; the D is unclear. Sequencing used blood. This TCR came from a person aged 18 to 70 in good health. CDR3 protein: CASGPGSSGANVLTF. The CDR3 DNA follows: TGTGCCAGTGGGCCGGGTAGCTCTGGGGCCAACGTCCTGACTTTC.